These 28 T cell receptor beta chains share one sample of origin, sequenced in a study of blood T cell repertoires in COVID-19. Sequenced by immunoSEQ multiplex PCR; TCRdb stores in-frame clones only, minus some. The sample shows 180,000 or so clones, around 85% of them seen only once. Source material: peripheral blood. The receptors shown here come from an older woman with COVID-19, enrolled during active disease.

The rearrangement joins TRBV30 to TRBJ1-5; D ambiguous. CDR1 is GTSNPN and CDR2 is SVGIG in the germline V gene (reference sequence). CDR3 length: 13 amino acids. The V end lost 4 bases, the J end lost 3 bases, and 10 bases lay between the germline ends. The CDR3 DNA follows: TGTGCCTGGAAAGAATGGCTCAATCAGCCCCAGCATTTT. Amino acid sequence: CAWKEWLNQPQHF. The whole variable domain, remainder taken from reference TRBV30 and TRBJ1-5, is SQTIHQWPATLVQPVGSPLSLECTVEGTSNPNLYWYRQAAGRGLQLLFYSVGIGQISSEVPQNLSASRPQDRQFILSSKKLLLSDSGFYLCAWKEWLNQPQHFGDGTRLSIL.

The chain employs TRBV6-6 and TRBJ2-7; D unclear. The CDR3 is 13 amino acids. Germline V gene sequence: CDR1 MNHNY, CDR2 SVGAGI (reference sequence). V was trimmed by 5 bases and J by 1 base, leaving 9 bases between them. CDR3 bases: TGTGCCAGCAGTCCGAGACTGTCCTACGAGCAGTACTTC. As protein: CASSPRLSYEQYF.

This chain uses TRBV24-1 with TRBJ1-6, with 8 bases that match TRBD1. CDR1 is KGHDR, CDR2 SFDVKD, per germline. This CDR3 contains 17 residues. Unmatched junction bases numbered 9, after V lost 2 bases and J lost 7 bases. The CDR3 sequence is CATSDSKRTGTNSPLHF. In nucleotides, the CDR3 is TGTGCCACCAGTGATTCAAAACGGACAGGGACGAATTCACCCCTCCACTTT.

V and J are TRBV18 and TRBJ1-5; 10 bases are a match to TRBD1. From germline, CDR1 is KGHSH and CDR2 LQKENI. There are 14 residues in the CDR3. J gave up 3 bases and V 6 bases, and 2 bases lay outside the gene matches. This chain's CDR3 is CASSGTGVNQPQHF. In DNA form, the CDR3 reads TGTGCCAGCTCGGGGACAGGGGTCAATCAGCCCCAGCATTTT.

V is TRBV4-2 and J is TRBJ2-1; D call uncertain. The germline CDR1 and CDR2 sequences are LGHNA and YNFKEQ. The CDR3 sequence is 14 residues long. The V end lost 2 bases, the J end lost 6 bases, and 11 bases lay between the germline ends. Here the CDR3 DNA reads TGTGCCAGCAGCCAAACAACCCAGGTCAATGAGCAGTTCTTC. Translation gives CASSQTTQVNEQFF.

The V call is TRBV6-2 or TRBV6-3, the J call TRBJ2-2, with 8 bases matching TRBD2. The V segment lost 2 bases and the J segment 4 bases; nucleotides outside the gene matches: 9. Germline V gene data show CDR1 as MNHEY and CDR2 as SVGEGT. The CDR3 consists of 17 residues. The CDR3, as DNA: TGTGCCAGCAGTTACCCCGTGTGGGCGGGAGGCACCGGGGAGCTGTTTTTT. Amino acids: CASSYPVWAGGTGELFF.

The chain recombines TRBV28 with TRBJ2-7, with D possibly matching TRBD2 (5 bases). Trimming stripped 6 bases from V and 5 bases from J, with 14 bases between. Germline V gives CDR1 MDHEN, CDR2 SYDVKM. The CDR3 length is 13 residues. The DNA of the CDR3 is TGTGCCAGCAGCGGAGGAAATGGAAACGAGCAGTACTTC. Translated: CASSGGNGNEQYF.

This sequence joins TRBV4-1 and TRBJ1-5; a weak D match, TRBD1 (6 bases). Germline CDR1 and CDR2: MGHRA and YSYEKL. With 2 bases removed from V and 4 bases from J, the gap between germline ends came to 12 bases. The CDR3 is made up of 15 amino acids. CDR3 in amino acids: CASSQSRDTNQPQHF. In nucleotides, the CDR3 is TGCGCCAGCAGCCAAAGCCGGGACACTAATCAGCCCCAGCATTTT.

The chain employs TRBV7-9 and TRBJ2-1; D unclear. The V end lost 3 bases, the J end lost 7 bases, and 7 bases lay between the germline ends. The CDR3 runs 12 residues. Germline V gene sequence: CDR1 SEHNR, CDR2 FQNEAQ (reference sequence). For the CDR3, the DNA is TGTGCCAGCAGCTTCAGTGGTAATGAGCAGTTCTTC. Protein: CASSFSGNEQFF.

The chain links TRBV24-1 to TRBJ1-1; the D is unclear. The ends were cut back, 5 bases at V and 3 bases at J, with 6 bases in the middle. This CDR3 has 12 amino acids. Germline V gives CDR1 KGHDR, CDR2 SFDVKD. CDR3 region: CATSGQYTEAFF. The CDR3 DNA reads as TGTGCCACCAGTGGACAATACACTGAAGCTTTCTTT.

This chain's CDR3 is CASSQDTGGANNSPLHF. CDR3 sequence (DNA): TGTGCCAGCAGCCAAGATACAGGGGGCGCGAATAATTCACCCCTCCACTTT. The J gene is TRBJ1-6, the V gene TRBV3-1 (or the pseudogene TRBV3-2); the match to TRBD1 covers 9 bases. Trimming took 0 bases from V and 5 from J; bases not matched to a gene: 5. The CDR3 consists of 17 residues. Germline V CDR1 and CDR2: LGHDT, YNNKEL (reference sequence).

This clone occurred once. This chain links TRBV6-5 with TRBJ1-2, with 7 bases aligning to TRBD1. The CDR3 is 13 amino acids. V dropped 6 bases and J dropped 0; count of bases not matched to a gene: 1. Germline CDR1 reads MNHEY; CDR2 reads SVGAGI. CDR3 region: CASRGTANYGYTF. In DNA form, the CDR3 reads TGTGCCAGCAGAGGGACAGCTAACTATGGCTACACCTTC.

The gene calls are TRBV7-2 and TRBJ2-7; the D gene is possibly TRBD1 (6 bases). The germline CDR1 and CDR2 sequences are SGHTA and FQGNSA. The V end lost 4 bases, the J end lost 3 bases, and 16 bases lay between the germline ends. The CDR3 is 15 amino acids. CDR3 bases: TGTGCCAGCAGCTCCGTGGGACAAAATAGCTACGAGCAGTACTTC. Its translation: CASSSVGQNSYEQYF.

This chain links TRBV15 with TRBJ2-3; the match to TRBD1 covers 7 bases. The CDR3 is 16 residues long. Looked up from germline, CDR1 is LNHNV and CDR2 is YYDKDF (reference sequence). V was pared by 4 bases and J by 4 bases, with 11 bases of the junction left unmatched. CDR3 loop: CATSTRGSGAADTQYF. The CDR3 bases are TGTGCCACCAGCACCAGGGGGAGTGGAGCCGCAGATACGCAGTATTTT.

The V and J genes are TRBV18 and TRBJ2-5; D is uncertain. V lost 0 bases and J lost 4, with 9 bases in between. Germline V lookup: CDR1 KGHSH, CDR2 LQKENI. This CDR3 contains 14 residues. The CDR3 protein is CASSPPDGGETQYF. CDR3 sequence (DNA): TGTGCCAGCTCACCACCGGATGGCGGAGAGACCCAGTACTTC. Supplemented by reference TRBV18 and TRBJ2-5, the full variable domain reads NAGVMQNPRHLVRRRGQEARLRCSPMKGHSHVYWYRQLPEEGLKFMVYLQKENIIDESGMPKERFSAEFPKEGPSILRIQQVVRGDSAAYFCASSPPDGGETQYFGPGTRLLVL.

This chain links TRBV7-2 with TRBJ2-1; 7 bases agree with TRBD2. V dropped 0 bases and J dropped 5; count of bases not matched to a gene: 4. Germline-derived CDR1 and CDR2 are SGHTA and FQGNSA. This CDR3 region has 15 residues. CDR3 sequence reads: CASSLALGGNNEQFF. The CDR3 region has the DNA TGTGCCAGCAGCTTAGCTTTGGGGGGGAACAATGAGCAGTTCTTC.

The CDR3 sequence is CASSIDRAGGEGTPQHF. Here the CDR3 DNA reads TGTGCCAGTAGTATAGATCGGGCAGGGGGCGAGGGAACGCCCCAGCATTTT. The chain recombines TRBV19 with TRBJ1-5, with 8 bases aligning to TRBD1. Per germline, CDR1 LNHDA and CDR2 SQIVND (reference sequence). The CDR3 is made up of 17 amino acids. The junction had 13 bases not matched to a gene; V was cut back by 0 bases and J by 9 bases.

About this clone: Distinct nucleotide sequences in the sample also encode this CDR3. This chain links TRBV27 with TRBJ2-7; D remains unclear. The CDR3 has 11 amino acids. In germline, CDR1 is MNHEY, CDR2 SMNVEV (reference sequence). Trimming removed 4 bases from V and 4 bases from J, with 5 bases in between. The CDR3 is CASSSRYEQYF. The CDR3 DNA follows: TGTGCCAGCAGTTCGAGGTACGAGCAGTACTTC.

CDR3 nucleotide sequence: TGTGCCAGCAGCCCCCAGGCTAGGGGCGCGAACACCGGGGAGCTGTTTTTT. Its protein product is CASSPQARGANTGELFF. The rearrangement links TRBV5-4 to TRBJ2-2, with D perhaps matching TRBD1 (5 bases). This CDR3 is built from 17 residues. Germline lookup yields CDR1 SGHNT and CDR2 YYREEE (reference sequence). The ends were cut back, 4 bases at V and 0 bases at J, with 16 bases in the middle.

This sequence joins TRBV4-2 and TRBJ2-7; TRBD1 aligns across 9 bases. Looked up from germline, CDR1 is LGHNA and CDR2 is YNFKEQ. The CDR3 extends over 15 amino acids. The junction had 9 bases not matched to a gene; V was cut back by 5 bases and J by 4 bases. This CDR3 reads CASSFAGTGRYEQYF. For the CDR3, the DNA is TGTGCCAGCAGCTTCGCCGGGACAGGGCGGTACGAGCAGTACTTC.

This rearrangement joins TRBV9 to TRBJ2-7, with TRBD1 as a possible D gene (5 bases). This CDR3 region has 13 residues. The V end lost 4 bases, the J end lost 1 base, and 9 bases lay between the germline ends. Germline CDR1 and CDR2: SGDLS and YYNGEE. CDR3 region: CASSPGFSYEQYF. The CDR3 DNA follows: TGTGCCAGCAGCCCAGGGTTTTCCTACGAGCAGTACTTC.

CDR3 amino acids: CASSLALRQGDSPLHF. Written as DNA, the CDR3 is TGTGCCAGCAGCTTAGCCCTTAGGCAGGGGGATTCACCCCTCCACTTT. V and J are TRBV7-9 and TRBJ1-6; 7 bases align to TRBD1. The germline CDR1 and CDR2 sequences are SEHNR and FQNEAQ (reference sequence). The V segment lost 0 bases and the J segment 8 bases; nucleotides outside the gene matches: 7. The CDR3 has 16 residues.

Note on this clone: Germline and junction disagree at one end, which may indicate a read error. This sequence joins TRBV6-5 and TRBJ2-7; perhaps TRBD2 as D (7 bases). This CDR3 spans 14 amino acids. Per germline, CDR1 MNHEY and CDR2 SVGAGI. This chain's CDR3 is CAGRGGTMSYEQYF. The DNA for the CDR3 is TGTGCCGGCAGGGGAGGGACGATGTCCTACGAGCAGTACTTC.

Note on this clone: Its ends do not fully match the called genes, so a read error is possible. The rearrangement links TRBV5-4 to TRBJ2-5; D not resolved. Germline V gene data show CDR1 as SGHNT and CDR2 as YYREEE (reference sequence). This CDR3 region has 14 residues. CDR3 bases: TGTGCCAGCAGCCTGCGTACTACGCCAGAGACCCATTACTTC. Residues: CASSLRTTPETHYF.

V and J are TRBV7-9 and TRBJ2-2; D is perhaps TRBD2 (5 bases). The V and J ends lost 6 bases and 7 bases respectively, with 24 bases between them. The CDR3 spans 17 residues. Germline V gene lookup returns CDR1 SEHNR and CDR2 FQNEAQ (reference sequence). The CDR3 protein is CASSPPSSGPTSGELFF. As DNA, the CDR3 is TGTGCCAGCAGTCCCCCTTCGAGCGGACCTACTAGCGGGGAGCTGTTTTTT.

The chain recombines TRBV7-3 with TRBJ2-1, with 8 bases lining up with TRBD2. This CDR3 region has 15 residues. Per germline, CDR1 SGHTA and CDR2 FQGTGA. With 4 bases clipped from V and 9 bases from J, the junction kept 11 bases outside the gene matches. DNA of the CDR3: TGTGCCAGCAGCTCCCCTCCGGGAGGGCCGGGTGAGCAGTTCTTC. Translation gives CASSSPPGGPGEQFF.

The genes are TRBV4-3 and TRBJ2-1; the match to TRBD2 covers 10 bases. This CDR3 is built from 15 residues. The V segment lost 4 bases and the J segment 6 bases; nucleotides outside the gene matches: 6. Per the germline V gene, CDR1 is LGHNA and CDR2 is YSLEER. CDR3 DNA sequence: TGCGCCAGCAGCCGCGGGACTAGCGAAGTCAATGAGCAGTTCTTC. Protein: CASSRGTSEVNEQFF.

Concerning this clone: The junction departs from germline at one end; a sequencing error may be responsible. The chain is built from TRBV7-7 and TRBJ2-1; unclear D gene. Germline V gene data show CDR1 as SSHAT and CDR2 as FNYEAQ (reference sequence). There are 15 residues in the CDR3. DNA for the CDR3: TGTGCTAGCAGCCTGCAACAGACCTCCTACAATGAGCAGTTCTTC. Translated, it gives CASSLQQTSYNEQFF. Looking up the rest from reference TRBV7-7 and TRBJ2-1 gives the full variable domain: GAGVSQSPRYKVTKRGQDVTLRCDPISSHATLYWYQQALGQGPEFLTYFNYEAQPDKSGLPSDRFSAERPEGSISTLTIQRTEQRDSAMYRCASSLQQTSYNEQFFGPGTRLTVL.